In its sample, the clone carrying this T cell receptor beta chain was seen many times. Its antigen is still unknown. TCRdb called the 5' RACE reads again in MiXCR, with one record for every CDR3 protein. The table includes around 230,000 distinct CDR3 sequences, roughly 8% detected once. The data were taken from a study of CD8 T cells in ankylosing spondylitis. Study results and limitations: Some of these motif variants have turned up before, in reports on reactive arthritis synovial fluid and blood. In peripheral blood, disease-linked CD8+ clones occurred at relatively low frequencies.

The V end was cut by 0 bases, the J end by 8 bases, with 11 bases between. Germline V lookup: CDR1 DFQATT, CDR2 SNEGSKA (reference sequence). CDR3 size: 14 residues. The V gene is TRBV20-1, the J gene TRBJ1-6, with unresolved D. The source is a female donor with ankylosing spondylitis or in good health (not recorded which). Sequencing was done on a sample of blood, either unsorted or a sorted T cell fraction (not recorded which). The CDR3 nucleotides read TGCAGTGCTAGAGACCCCAGGAGGGATTCACCCCTCCACTTT. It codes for CSARDPRRDSPLHF.